The entry that follows covers one T cell receptor (beta chain) sequence. The record originates from a study of blood T cell repertoires in COVID-19. Libraries were prepared by immunoSEQ multiplex PCR; TCRdb keeps only in-frame clonotypes and omits some of them. The repertoire has about 60,000 clones, around four fifths of them found once; the top ten carry about 3.2%. Specimen: peripheral blood. This TCR came from a man aged 55 to 70 with acute or convalescent COVID-19.

The CDR3 nucleotides are TGTGCCAGTAGTACAGAACAGAACACTGAAGCTTTCTTT. Protein sequence: CASSTEQNTEAFF. The chain combines TRBV19 with TRBJ1-1, with no clear D. This CDR3 is built from 13 residues. Trimming removed 4 bases at V and 1 base at J, with 7 bases between. Germline V gene sequence: CDR1 LNHDA, CDR2 SQIVND (reference sequence).